The rows below give T cell receptor beta chains drawn from one sample of a study of blood T cell repertoires in COVID-19. Some clones are missing from TCRdb's copy, which holds only in-frame ones; the method was immunoSEQ multiplex PCR. This table holds under 300,000 clones, more than 70% found once. The sample consisted of PBMCs or T cells enriched from blood (not recorded which). These TCRs come from a woman in her thirties or forties with acute COVID-19. CDR3s include the opening cysteine and the closing phenylalanine or tryptophan. A D gene is named only where the DNA matches it firmly. The size entry is marked missing in some rows and otherwise reads once, few, many or a size class.

d_gene,j_gene,v_gene,abundance,CDR3nt,CDR3aa
TRBD1,TRBJ2-6,TRBV7-2,many,TGTGCCAGCAGCGTTACAGGGGGTACTGGGGCCAACGTCCTGACTTTC,CASSVTGGTGANVLTF
NA,TRBJ2-3,TRBV7-9,NA,TGTGCCAGCAGCCCGCGTAGGAGTGGCCCTAGCACAGATACGCAGTATTTT,CASSPRRSGPSTDTQYF
TRBD1,TRBJ1-4,TRBV5-1,once,TGCGCCAGCAGCCCCCAGGGGGCAGTTCGGGAAAAACTGTTTTTT,CASSPQGAVREKLFF
NA,TRBJ2-1,TRBV15,NA,TGTGCCACCAGCCAAAGCAGGGGCGCCTACAATGAGCAGTTCTTC,CATSQSRGAYNEQFF
NA,TRBJ2-1,TRBV4-3,once,TGCGCCAGCAGCCAAGATTGGCAGGGGACCCTCTCCTACAATGAGCAGTTCTTC,CASSQDWQGTLSYNEQFF
TRBD2,TRBJ2-1,TRBV2,NA,TGTGCCAGCAGTGAAGATAGACTAGCGGGAGTCTATGAGCAGTTCTTC,CASSEDRLAGVYEQFF
TRBD1,TRBJ1-5,TRBV6-5,NA,TGTGCCAGCAGTTACGGACAGGGGGGGACTCAGCCCCAGCATTTT,CASSYGQGGTQPQHF
NA,TRBJ2-1,TRBV10-2,NA,TGCGCCAGCAGGGCTCAAAGCGGGCAGTCCTACAATGAGCAGTTCTTC,CASRAQSGQSYNEQFF
NA,TRBJ1-5,TRBV6-5,NA,TGTGCCAGCAGTTACTCGAGACCGGGTAGCGATCAGCCCCAGCATTTT,CASSYSRPGSDQPQHF
NA,TRBJ2-5,TRBV13,NA,TGTGCCAGCAGCTCCGGTCCGGGGACCCAGTACTTC,CASSSGPGTQYF
NA,TRBJ1-2,TRBV30,NA,TGTGCCTGGATGCAGACACCTACTAACTATGGCTACACCTTC,CAWMQTPTNYGYTF
TRBD2,TRBJ2-1,TRBV11-2,few,TGTGCCAGCAGCCTCCTAATGCGGATTAGCGGGACTGACAATGAGCAGTTCTTC,CASSLLMRISGTDNEQFF
NA,TRBJ2-7,TRBV6-1,NA,TGTGCCAGCAGTGTTTCCGCAGGGGCGCAAGGCTACGAGCAGTACTTC,CASSVSAGAQGYEQYF